The TCR beta chain under discussion was sequenced for a study of cytomegalovirus exposure and HLA in healthy donors. Study in general: From approximately 170 million T cells, an earlier analysis saw approximately 110 million unique TCR beta sequences. Within an early data release were about 85 million unique TCRs drawn from HLA-typed donors.

Researchers ran the PCR with 60 Vbeta and 13 Jbeta primers. The protocol was immunoSEQ multiplex PCR, while the TCRdb copy is restricted to in-frame clones and leaves out a portion. The sample records over 150,000 clones, around 80% being singletons. The V segment lost 1 base and the J segment 2 bases; nucleotides outside the gene matches: 4. This CDR3 is 15 amino acids long. Looked up from germline, CDR1 is SGHVS and CDR2 is FNYEAQ. Comment on this clone: Its antigen remains unidentified.

Study-wide results and limits: Later analysis identified several of the most significant clusters that appeared linked to common viral pathogens. Sequencing likely caused a cluster of highly shared sequence variants.

This chain uses TRBV7-6 with TRBJ2-5; 7 bases map to TRBD1. The TCR originated in a man aged 25-40 years in good health and CMV-seropositive. The specimen was PBMCs. CDR3 DNA: TGTGCCAGCAGCTTAGAGCCGGGACAGCAAGAGACCCAGTACTTC. Translated: CASSLEPGQQETQYF.